A single sample is the source of the 21 T cell receptor beta chains below, sequenced in a study of glioma-infiltrating T cells after dendritic cell vaccination. Data came from immunoSEQ multiplex PCR; TCRdb stores just in-frame clones and leaves some out. The table lists about 92,000 clones, 86% of them singletons, with around 14% in the top ten. The sample here was blood, taken before dendritic cell vaccination. Receptors were obtained from a human donor with glioblastoma.

This clone was detected once. The chain recombines TRBV30 with TRBJ1-4, with TRBD1 identical over 8 bases. The CDR3 spans 16 residues. Germline CDR1 and CDR2: GTSNPN and SVGIG (reference sequence). The J segment lost 3 bases and the V segment lost 1 base, leaving 7 bases of the junction unmatched. The CDR3 nucleotides read TGTGCCTGGAGTGGGCAGGGGGCGCGGGCTAATGAAAAACTGTTTTTT. Its translation: CAWSGQGARANEKLFF.

V and J are TRBV28 and TRBJ1-2; tentative D call: TRBD1 (5 bases). This CDR3 spans 15 amino acids. CDR1 is MDHEN and CDR2 is SYDVKM in the germline V gene. Between the trimmed V and J ends, which lost 6 bases and 8 bases, there was a span of 22 bases. The CDR3 loop reads CASSINGRVLGGYTF. Written as DNA, the CDR3 is TGTGCCAGCAGCATTAACGGCAGGGTTTTGGGAGGCTACACCTTC.

In this sample, this clone turned up once. V is TRBV19 and J is TRBJ1-2; the D is unclear. The CDR3 covers 15 residues. With 6 bases removed from V and 1 base from J, the gap between germline ends came to 15 bases. From germline, CDR1 is LNHDA and CDR2 SQIVND (reference sequence). The CDR3 DNA follows: TGTGCCAGTAGGGGCAGGAGGACTAATAACTATGGCTACACCTTC. Amino acid sequence: CASRGRRTNNYGYTF.

This sequence joins TRBV29-1 and TRBJ1-5; a weak D match, TRBD1 (6 bases). Germline CDR1 is SQVTM and CDR2 is ANQGSEA. This CDR3 contains 14 residues. V was cut by 4 bases and J by 2 bases, with 12 bases left in between. The CDR3 nucleotides read TGCAGCGTTGGTATTGGGGGCGGCAATCAGCCCCAGCATTTT. This encodes CSVGIGGGNQPQHF.

The V call is TRBV28, the J call TRBJ2-7, with TRBD1 as a possible D gene (6 bases). The V gene's germline CDR1 is MDHEN and CDR2 SYDVKM. Trimming cost V 3 bases and J 1 base, with 10 bases left between them. The CDR3 has 14 amino acids. CDR3 DNA sequence: TGTGCCAGCAGTTTCCCAGGGGCTTCCTACGAGCAGTACTTC. This encodes CASSFPGASYEQYF. Together with reference TRBV28 and TRBJ2-7, the CDR3 gives the full variable domain: DVKVTQSSRYLVKRTGEKVFLECVQDMDHENMFWYRQDPGLGLRLIYFSYDVKMKEKGDIPEGYSVSREKKERFSLILESASTNQTSMYLCASSFPGASYEQYFGPGTRLTVT.

The chain is built from TRBV7-9 and TRBJ2-1, with 14 bases identical to TRBD2. The germline V gene encodes CDR1 SEHNR and CDR2 FQNEAQ (reference sequence). The CDR3 length is 17 residues. The trim removed 1 base at V and 7 bases at J, leaving 6 bases unmatched. CDR3 bases: TGTGCCAGCAGCTTAGGTACTTGGACTAGCGGGAGGAATGAGCAGTTCTTC. The encoded protein is CASSLGTWTSGRNEQFF.

The rearrangement joins TRBV6-5 to TRBJ1-1; tentative D call: TRBD1 (6 bases). V was clipped by 7 bases and J by 0 bases, with 12 bases between them. CDR3 length equals 14 residues. Germline CDR1 reads MNHEY; CDR2 reads SVGAGI. CDR3 residues: CASTLDSLNTEAFF. CDR3 DNA sequence: TGTGCCAGCACTCTGGACAGCTTGAACACTGAAGCTTTCTTT.

This clone was found once. The chain links TRBV10-3 to TRBJ1-1, with 8 bases identical to TRBD1. The length of the CDR3 is 15 residues. V dropped 2 bases and J dropped 6; count of bases not matched to a gene: 8. CDR1 and CDR2 from the germline V gene are ENHRY and SYGVKD. DNA for the CDR3: TGTGCCATCAGTGAGGCGAACAACAGGGGGGCTGAAGCTTTCTTT. It codes for CAISEANNRGAEAFF.

The chain recombines TRBV30 with TRBJ2-1, with D uncertain. This CDR3 region has 14 residues. With 4 bases removed from V and 4 bases from J, the gap between germline ends came to 14 bases. Germline assignment: CDR1 GTSNPN and CDR2 SVGIG (reference sequence). CDR3 amino acids: CAWTPPERYNEQFF. CDR3 DNA: TGTGCCTGGACCCCGCCGGAGAGGTACAATGAGCAGTTCTTC.

The J gene is TRBJ2-5, the V gene TRBV19; D might be TRBD1 (5 bases). This CDR3 has 14 residues. V lost 3 bases, J lost 2 bases, and 10 bases lay in between. The V gene's germline CDR1 is LNHDA and CDR2 SQIVND (reference sequence). DNA of the CDR3: TGTGCCAGTAGTATCGGTAGGGGTCAAGAGACCCAGTACTTC. It codes for CASSIGRGQETQYF.

The sample holds one count of this clone. This chain links TRBV5-4 with TRBJ2-2; 7 nucleotides agree with TRBD2. The germline CDR1 and CDR2 sequences are SGHNT and YYREEE (reference sequence). V lost 4 bases and J lost 4; bases outside the gene matches: 7. This CDR3 contains 15 residues. The CDR3 nucleotides read TGTGCCAGCAGCCCCCGGGGGGACCGCACCGGGGAGCTGTTTTTT. It encodes CASSPRGDRTGELFF.

The chain is built from TRBV2 and TRBJ2-5, with 7 bases lining up with TRBD2. The ends lost 3 bases at V and 5 bases at J; junction bases unmatched: 6. Germline CDR1 and CDR2: SNHLY and FYNNEI. The CDR3 runs to 14 residues. CDR3 residues: CASSETGGRETQYF. The CDR3 nucleotides read TGTGCCAGCAGTGAGACGGGGGGAAGGGAGACCCAGTACTTC.

This clone was picked up a small number of times. This chain connects TRBV7-8 to TRBJ1-3; 10 bases match TRBD1. V gave up 4 bases and J gave up 4 bases; unmatched junction bases: 7. The CDR3 spans 16 residues. Germline V CDR1 and CDR2: SGHVS, FQNEAQ. The CDR3 nucleotides read TGTGCCAGCAGCTGGACCGGGACAGGGGCCGGAAACACCATATATTTT. It yields the protein CASSWTGTGAGNTIYF. Looking up the rest from reference TRBV7-8 and TRBJ1-3 gives the full variable domain: GAGVSQSPRYKVAKRGQDVALRCDPISGHVSLFWYQQALGQGPEFLTYFQNEAQLDKSGLPSDRFFAERPEGSVSTLKIQRTQQEDSAVYLCASSWTGTGAGNTIYFGEGSWLTVV.

This clone was counted between two and nine times. V gene TRBV6-4 combines with J gene TRBJ2-7; 14 bases line up with TRBD2. CDR3 length: 14 residues. Trimming at V came to 8 bases and at J to 5 bases, leaving 5 bases not matched to a gene. In germline, CDR1 is MRHNA, CDR2 SNTAGT. The CDR3 loop reads CASARLAGGDEQYF. CDR3 nucleotide sequence: TGTGCCAGCGCCCGACTAGCGGGAGGGGACGAGCAGTACTTC.

The rearrangement links TRBV2 to TRBJ2-5; TRBD1 might be the D (6 bases). The J call may not be correct, given that the DNA end is closer to TRBJ2-7. CDR1 and CDR2 from the germline V gene are SNHLY and FYNNEI. CDR3 length equals 15 residues. CDR3 amino acids: CASSFDRTSPYEQYF. CDR3 nucleotide sequence: TGTGCCAGCAGTTTCGACAGGACCTCACCCTACGAGCAGTACTTC.

The V and J genes are TRBV5-4 and TRBJ2-7, with TRBD2 matching 14 bases. Trimming took 3 bases from V and 0 from J; bases not matched to a gene: 11. From germline, CDR1 is SGHNT and CDR2 YYREEE (reference sequence). This CDR3 has 19 residues. Written as DNA, the CDR3 is TGTGCCAGCAGCTCCCGCGGGGGACTAGCGGGGGTCCTCTCCTACGAGCAGTACTTC. Translated, it gives CASSSRGGLAGVLSYEQYF.

This clone occurred a few times. V usage is TRBV7-2 and J usage is TRBJ2-7; 7 bases are shared with TRBD1. The CDR3 runs 15 residues. The V gene end was trimmed by 7 bases and the J gene end by 0 bases; junction bases not matched to a gene: 9. Germline CDR1 reads SGHTA; CDR2 reads FQGNSA. CDR3 sequence (DNA): TGTGCCAGCACCCTGGACAGGTCCAGCTCCTACGAGCAGTACTTC. It yields the protein CASTLDRSSSYEQYF.

V and J are TRBV5-8 and TRBJ2-6; a possible D gene is TRBD1 (5 bases). The CDR3 length is 16 residues. CDR1 is SGHTS, CDR2 YDEGEE, per germline. V lost 0 bases to trimming and J lost 0 bases, with 7 bases between them. Written as DNA, the CDR3 is TGTGCCAGCAGCTTGGGCAGGGACTCTGGGGCCAACGTCCTGACTTTC. It encodes CASSLGRDSGANVLTF.

This clone is a singleton in its sample. The chain uses TRBV4-3 and TRBJ1-2, with D possibly being TRBD1 (6 bases). CDR1 LGHNA and CDR2 YSLEER come from the germline V gene. The CDR3 consists of 14 residues. Trimming stripped 0 bases from V and 4 bases from J, with 9 bases between. The CDR3 nucleotides read TGCGCCAGCAGCCAAGATTTGGGGGCCTATGGCTACACCTTC. This encodes CASSQDLGAYGYTF.

V is TRBV5-4 and J is TRBJ1-1; 7 bases line up with TRBD1. After removal of 4 bases from V and 1 base from J, the junction contained 7 bases not matched to a gene. The CDR3 has 15 residues. Germline loops: CDR1 SGHNT, CDR2 YYREEE (reference sequence). The CDR3 nucleotides are TGTGCCAGCAGCCCTCAGGGGGTGAGGAACACTGAAGCTTTCTTT. Protein: CASSPQGVRNTEAFF. Variable domain in full (rest from reference TRBV5-4 and TRBJ1-1): ETGVTQSPTHLIKTRGQQVTLRCSSQSGHNTVSWYQQALGQGPQFIFQYYREEENGRGNFPPRFSGLQFPNYSSELNVNALELDDSALYLCASSPQGVRNTEAFFGQGTRLTVV.

This chain joins TRBV5-4 and TRBJ1-1; D uncertain. The CDR3 has 11 residues. CDR1 SGHNT and CDR2 YYREEE come from the germline V gene (reference sequence). Deletions cut 2 bases from V and 5 bases from J, with 4 bases between. The CDR3 region is CASSFQTEAFF. In DNA, the CDR3 is TGTGCCAGCAGCTTTCAGACTGAAGCTTTCTTT. The full variable domain, in which reference TRBV5-4 and TRBJ1-1 provide the parts outside the CDR3, is ETGVTQSPTHLIKTRGQQVTLRCSSQSGHNTVSWYQQALGQGPQFIFQYYREEENGRGNFPPRFSGLQFPNYSSELNVNALELDDSALYLCASSFQTEAFFGQGTRLTVV.